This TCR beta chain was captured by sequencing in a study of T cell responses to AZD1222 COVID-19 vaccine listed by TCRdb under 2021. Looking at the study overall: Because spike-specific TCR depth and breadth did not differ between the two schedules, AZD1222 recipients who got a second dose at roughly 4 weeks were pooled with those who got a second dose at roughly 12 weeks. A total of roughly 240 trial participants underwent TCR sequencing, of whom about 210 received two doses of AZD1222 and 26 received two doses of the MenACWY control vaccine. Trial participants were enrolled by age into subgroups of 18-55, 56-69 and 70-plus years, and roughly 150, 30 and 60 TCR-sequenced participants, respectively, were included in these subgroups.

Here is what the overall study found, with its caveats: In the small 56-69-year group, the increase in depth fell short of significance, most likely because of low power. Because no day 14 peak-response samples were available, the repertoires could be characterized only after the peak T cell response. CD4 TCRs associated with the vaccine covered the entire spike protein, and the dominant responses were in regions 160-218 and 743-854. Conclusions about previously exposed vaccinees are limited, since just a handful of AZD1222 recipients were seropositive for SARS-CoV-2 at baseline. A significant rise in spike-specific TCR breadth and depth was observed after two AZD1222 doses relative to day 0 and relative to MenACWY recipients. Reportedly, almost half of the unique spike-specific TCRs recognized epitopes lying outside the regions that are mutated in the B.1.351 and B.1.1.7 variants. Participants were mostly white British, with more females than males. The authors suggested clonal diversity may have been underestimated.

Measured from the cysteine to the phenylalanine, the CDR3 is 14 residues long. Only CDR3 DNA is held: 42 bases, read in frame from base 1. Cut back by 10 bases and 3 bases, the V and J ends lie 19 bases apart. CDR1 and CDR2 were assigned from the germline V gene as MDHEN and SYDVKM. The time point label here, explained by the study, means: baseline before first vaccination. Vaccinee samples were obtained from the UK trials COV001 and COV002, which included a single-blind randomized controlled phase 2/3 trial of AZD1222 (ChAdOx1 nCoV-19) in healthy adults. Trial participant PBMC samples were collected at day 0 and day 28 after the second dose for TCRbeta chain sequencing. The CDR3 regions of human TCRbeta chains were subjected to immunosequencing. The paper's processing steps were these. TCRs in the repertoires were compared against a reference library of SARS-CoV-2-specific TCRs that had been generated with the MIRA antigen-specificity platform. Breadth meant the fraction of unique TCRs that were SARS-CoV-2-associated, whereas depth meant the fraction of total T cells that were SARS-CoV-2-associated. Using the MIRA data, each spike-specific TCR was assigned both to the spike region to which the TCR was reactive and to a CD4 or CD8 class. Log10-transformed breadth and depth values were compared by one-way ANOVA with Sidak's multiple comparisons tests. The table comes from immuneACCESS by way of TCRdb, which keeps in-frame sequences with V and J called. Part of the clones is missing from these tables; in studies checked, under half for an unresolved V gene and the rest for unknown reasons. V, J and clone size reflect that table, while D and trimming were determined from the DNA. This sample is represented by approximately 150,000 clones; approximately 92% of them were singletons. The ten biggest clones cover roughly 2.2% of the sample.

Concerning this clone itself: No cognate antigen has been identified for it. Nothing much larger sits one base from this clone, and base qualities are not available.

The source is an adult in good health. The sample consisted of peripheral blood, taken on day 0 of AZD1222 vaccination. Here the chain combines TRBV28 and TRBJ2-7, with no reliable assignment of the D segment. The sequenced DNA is TGTGCCACTTTAACCGGATCTTTGGGCTACGAGCAGTACTTC. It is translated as CATLTGSLGYEQYF.